A selection of T cell receptor beta chains follows, all from one sample in a study of shared clonotypes between healthy human individuals. Libraries were prepared by immunoSEQ multiplex PCR; TCRdb keeps only in-frame clonotypes and omits some of them. The data show about 820,000 clones, around 93% seen once. Sequenced: naive CD8+ T cells sorted from blood. The receptor source for this set is a man aged 25 to 40 in good health. Each CDR3 is given with its conserved first and last residue. A D gene is named only where the DNA matches it firmly. Size is omitted from some rows. Given values are once, few, many or a class for expanded clones.

>TRBV29-1|.|few|TRBJ2-1
CSVGKGSHNEQFF
TGCAGCGTTGGGAAGGGGTCCCACAATGAGCAGTTCTTC
>TRBV7-9|.|.|TRBJ2-7
CASSPPAEYEQYF
TGTGCCAGCAGCCCCCCGGCAGAGTACGAGCAGTACTTC
>TRBV7-2|.|.|TRBJ1-4
CASSLEGGGEDEKLFF
TGTGCCAGCAGCTTGGAGGGCGGGGGCGAGGATGAAAAACTGTTTTTT
>TRBV7-9|.|.|TRBJ2-5
CASSLASGKGETQYF
TGTGCCAGCAGCTTAGCTTCAGGGAAGGGAGAGACCCAGTACTTC
>TRBV27|.|.|TRBJ2-2
CASSTTQGGSTGELFF
TGTGCCAGCAGTACTACTCAGGGGGGGAGCACCGGGGAGCTGTTTTTT
>TRBV29-1|.|.|TRBJ1-2
CSVLTLYGYTF
TGCAGCGTCTTGACCCTCTATGGCTACACCTTC
>TRBV7-9|TRBD1|.|TRBJ1-1
CASSLVPGQGVEAFF
TGTGCCAGCAGCTTAGTCCCGGGACAGGGGGTAGAAGCTTTCTTT
>TRBV28|.|.|TRBJ2-1
CASTYGLAPYNEQFF
TGTGCCAGCACCTACGGGCTAGCCCCTTACAATGAGCAGTTCTTC
>TRBV11-3|.|.|TRBJ2-7
CASSPSPGSRPSYEQYF
TGTGCCAGCAGTCCCTCCCCCGGGAGCCGGCCCTCCTACGAGCAGTACTTC
>TRBV6-5|.|.|TRBJ2-1
CASGGSSEQFF
TGTGCCAGCGGAGGAAGTAGTGAGCAGTTCTTC
>TRBV28|TRBD2|.|TRBJ2-7
CASSSSGSPDEQYF
TGTGCCAGCAGTTCTAGCGGGAGTCCCGACGAGCAGTACTTC
>TRBV4-3|TRBD2|once|TRBJ2-1
CASSQVPRIGGRNEQFF
TGCGCCAGCAGCCAAGTCCCCCGAATAGGCGGGAGGAATGAGCAGTTCTTC
>TRBV7-2|TRBD2|.|TRBJ2-7
CASSLVANGLAGNYEQYF
TGTGCCAGCAGCTTAGTCGCCAACGGACTAGCGGGAAACTACGAGCAGTACTTC
>TRBV11-2|.|once|TRBJ1-3
CASSLIENTIYF
TGTGCCAGCAGCTTAATAGAGAACACCATATATTTT
>TRBV9|.|.|TRBJ1-1
CASSLDNEAFF
TGTGCCAGCAGCCTCGACAATGAAGCTTTCTTT
>TRBV27|TRBD2|once|TRBJ2-1
CASSLFGGLASPSYNEQFF
TGTGCCAGCAGTTTATTTGGGGGACTAGCGTCTCCTTCCTACAATGAGCAGTTCTTC
>TRBV28|TRBD2|.|TRBJ2-1
CASSPGTSLDEQFF
TGTGCCAGCAGTCCCGGGACTAGCCTCGATGAGCAGTTCTTC
>TRBV4-3|.|.|TRBJ2-1
CASSLDNEQFF
TGCGCCAGCAGCCTGGACAATGAGCAGTTCTTC
>TRBV29-1|.|.|TRBJ1-5
CSARTDNQPQHF
TGCAGCGCCCGGACGGATAATCAGCCCCAGCATTTT
>TRBV5-4|.|.|TRBJ1-2
CASSLDSSGYTF
TGTGCCAGCAGCTTGGACAGTAGTGGCTACACCTTC
>TRBV4-2|TRBD1|.|TRBJ1-5
CASSQLLNRDRDNQPQHF
TGTGCCAGCAGCCAGTTACTGAACCGGGACAGAGACAATCAGCCCCAGCATTTT
>TRBV7-9|.|.|TRBJ2-5
CASSETVQETQYF
TGTGCCAGCAGCGAGACGGTACAAGAGACCCAGTACTTC
>TRBV6-6|TRBD2|.|TRBJ2-2
CASSYFSGSPGELFF
TGTGCCAGCAGTTACTTTAGCGGGAGCCCCGGGGAGCTGTTTTTT
>TRBV27|TRBD1|.|TRBJ1-2
CASSGYRGNSPGYTF
TGTGCCAGCTCCGGCTACAGGGGAAATAGTCCAGGCTACACCTTC
>TRBV29-1|.|.|TRBJ2-5
CSVDKRGTGEETQYF
TGCAGCGTTGATAAAAGGGGAACAGGAGAAGAGACCCAGTACTTC
>TRBV9|TRBD1|.|TRBJ1-4
CASSYGTATEKLFF
TGTGCCAGCAGCTATGGGACAGCTACTGAAAAACTGTTTTTT
>TRBV13|TRBD1|.|TRBJ1-1
CASSSGTGGLVEAFF
TGTGCCAGCAGCTCAGGGACAGGGGGCTTGGTTGAAGCTTTCTTT
>TRBV27|.|once|TRBJ1-4
CASSLIPPAAATNEKLFF
TGTGCCAGCAGTCTTATCCCCCCGGCAGCTGCAACTAATGAAAAACTGTTTTTT
>TRBV4-2|TRBD2|few|TRBJ2-2
CASSQEAGGPGELFF
TGTGCCAGCAGCCAAGAAGCGGGAGGGCCCGGGGAGCTGTTTTTT
>TRBV30|.|.|TRBJ2-7
CAWSVTLYEQYF
TGTGCCTGGAGTGTAACACTCTACGAGCAGTACTTC
>TRBV15|TRBD2|.|TRBJ2-3
CATSRVPGGTDTQYF
TGTGCCACCAGCAGAGTCCCGGGGGGGACAGATACGCAGTATTTT
>TRBV7-2|TRBD2|.|TRBJ2-7
CASSPEGLYYEQYF
TGTGCCAGCAGCCCAGAGGGACTATACTACGAGCAGTACTTC
>TRBV15|.|.|TRBJ2-2
CATSSPGTNTGELFF
TGTGCCACCAGCAGCCCGGGCACGAACACCGGGGAGCTGTTTTTT
>TRBV4-1|.|.|TRBJ2-2
CASSQDPGVNTGELFF
TGCGCCAGCAGCCAAGATCCGGGAGTGAACACCGGGGAGCTGTTTTTT
>TRBV7-9|.|.|TRBJ2-7
CASSLAGEGEQYF
TGTGCCAGCAGCTTAGCGGGAGAAGGTGAGCAGTACTTC
>TRBV27|TRBD2|.|TRBJ2-3
CASSPSGRTQYF
TGTGCCAGCAGTCCCAGCGGGAGGACGCAGTATTTT
>TRBV19|.|.|TRBJ2-1
CASSMDSYNEQFF
TGTGCCAGTAGTATGGACAGCTACAATGAGCAGTTCTTC
>TRBV27|.|.|TRBJ2-7
CASSLGGGYEQYF
TGTGCCAGCAGTTTAGGGGGCGGTTACGAGCAGTACTTC
>TRBV29-1|.|.|TRBJ2-7
CSVRLNAEQYF
TGCAGCGTTCGGTTGAACGCCGAGCAGTACTTC
>TRBV5-1|TRBD2|.|TRBJ2-1
CASSLWGFGGTIGHNEQFF
TGCGCCAGCAGCTTGTGGGGTTTCGGAGGGACTATTGGGCACAATGAGCAGTTCTTC
>TRBV6-5|.|.|TRBJ2-1
CASRSPPGDHEQFF
TGTGCCAGCAGATCCCCCCCAGGGGACCATGAGCAGTTCTTC
>TRBV7-9|TRBD2|.|TRBJ2-3
CASSLAAGVSTDTQYF
TGTGCCAGCAGCTTAGCGGCGGGAGTATCCACAGATACGCAGTATTTT
>TRBV9|.|.|TRBJ2-7
CASSPHWGGDRNEQYF
TGTGCCAGCAGCCCGCATTGGGGGGGCGACCGGAACGAGCAGTACTTC
>TRBV7-9|.|.|TRBJ2-5
CASTQGRGGDWQETQYF
TGTGCCAGCACCCAAGGGCGGGGTGGGGATTGGCAAGAGACCCAGTACTTC
>TRBV27|TRBD2|.|TRBJ2-5
CASSFLAGQETQYF
TGTGCCAGCAGTTTCCTAGCGGGACAAGAGACCCAGTACTTC
>TRBV27|TRBD1|.|TRBJ1-5
CASRPRTGYFQPQHF
TGTGCCAGCAGGCCGCGGACAGGGTACTTTCAGCCCCAGCATTTT
>TRBV5-6|TRBD1|.|TRBJ2-7
CASSQSGTGGLEQYF
TGTGCCAGCAGCCAGAGCGGGACAGGGGGCCTCGAGCAGTACTTC
>TRBV27|.|.|TRBJ2-7
CASSQIGLNYEQYF
TGTGCCAGCAGCCAAATTGGGCTAAACTACGAGCAGTACTTC
>TRBV28|.|.|TRBJ1-5
CASTQTVQGNQPQHF
TGTGCCAGCACCCAGACGGTGCAGGGCAATCAGCCCCAGCATTTT
>TRBV2|.|.|TRBJ2-1
CASIGRADEQFF
TGTGCCAGCATCGGCAGGGCGGATGAGCAGTTCTTC
>TRBV9|TRBD1|.|TRBJ2-1
CASSGEAGTGYNEQFF
TGTGCCAGCAGCGGGGAGGCCGGGACAGGGTACAATGAGCAGTTCTTC
>TRBV7-9|.|.|TRBJ1-4
CASSLKTGGAVNEKLFF
TGTGCCAGCAGCTTAAAAACCGGGGGCGCCGTTAATGAAAAACTGTTTTTT
>TRBV27|.|.|TRBJ2-1
CASTDGQKYNEQFF
TGTGCCAGCACCGATGGACAGAAGTACAATGAGCAGTTCTTC
>TRBV7-9|TRBD1|.|TRBJ1-5
CASSAGTGGFGNQPQHF
TGTGCCAGCAGCGCCGGGACAGGGGGTTTCGGCAATCAGCCCCAGCATTTT